Listed here is a single TCR beta chain. This CDR3 is 15 amino acids long. Looked up from germline, CDR1 is LGHNA and CDR2 is YNFKEQ. Trimming took 0 bases from V and 5 from J, leaving 11 bases between them. The data are from a study of OX40 agonist ivuxolimab in advanced cancers. Looking at the study overall: In this cohort, patients received ivuxolimab, an agonistic anti-OX40 (CD134) antibody.

The data were produced by immunoSEQ multiplex PCR, yet TCRdb's version contains in-frame clones alone and is incomplete. The sample carries over 45,000 clones, approximately 83% recorded once. The chain recombines TRBV4-2 with TRBJ1-5; weak D call: TRBD1 (5 bases). The input for sequencing was CD4+ or CD8+ T cells sorted from blood, taken in a trial of the OX40 agonist ivuxolimab. The TCR sequence derives from an adult with an advanced solid tumor such as melanoma, head and neck, liver or kidney cancer. The CDR3 loop reads CASSQDKGVDQPQHF. The CDR3 DNA sequence: TGTGCCAGCAGCCAAGATAAAGGGGTGGATCAGCCCCAGCATTTT.